This TCR beta chain derives from a study of T-cell memory formation after mild COVID-19. This CDR3 has 18 residues. J gave up 4 bases and V 3 bases, and 14 bases lay outside the gene matches. Per the germline V gene, CDR1 is LGHDT and CDR2 is YNNKEL (reference sequence). TCRdb reprocessed the 5' RACE reads with MiXCR, giving one entry per CDR3 protein. The sample holds around 340,000 distinct CDR3 sequences; around a fifth are singletons and the top ten take approximately 13%. V gene TRBV3-1 combines with J gene TRBJ1-2; 10 positions agree with TRBD1. This receptor was obtained from an adult woman who had mild COVID-19 (a few samples of this study predate the infection). Cell type and time point are not known. Input material: PBMCs or a T cell subset sorted from them (not recorded which). This CDR3 reads CASSHTVGGDRGPYGYTF. CDR3 coding DNA: TGTGCCAGCAGCCATACAGTAGGGGGGGACAGGGGACCCTATGGCTACACCTTC.